Below, 9 T cell receptor beta chains from the same sample are listed, as sequenced in a study of CD8 T cells in ankylosing spondylitis. TCRdb re-analysed the 5' RACE reads in MiXCR, keeping a single row per CDR3 protein. The data show 250,000 to 300,000 distinct CDR3 sequences, 15% to 20% seen once. Sequencing was performed on blood, either unsorted or a sorted T cell fraction (not recorded which). These receptors were taken from a male donor with ankylosing spondylitis or in good health (not recorded which).

This clonotype was counted between two and nine times. The chain joins TRBV5-1 to TRBJ2-1, with 11 positions matching TRBD2. V shed 4 bases and J 5 bases; nucleotides not matched to a gene: 5. The CDR3 totals 15 residues. Germline CDR1 reads SGHRS; CDR2 reads YFSETQ. CDR3 coding DNA: TGCGCCAGCAGCGTTACTAGCGGGAGTAACAATGAGCAGTTCTTC. This encodes CASSVTSGSNNEQFF.

The rearrangement links TRBV7-8 to TRBJ2-1; tentatively, D is TRBD1 (6 bases). The CDR3 length is 18 residues. Germline V gene lookup returns CDR1 SGHVS and CDR2 FQNEAQ. V was pared by 2 bases and J by 6 bases, with 23 bases between. The CDR3 sequence is CASSLIGAVLRGPNEQFF. CDR3 nucleotides: TGTGCCAGCAGCTTAATTGGTGCGGTCCTCAGGGGCCCCAATGAGCAGTTCTTC. Looking up the rest from reference TRBV7-8 and TRBJ2-1 gives the full variable domain: GAGVSQSPRYKVAKRGQDVALRCDPISGHVSLFWYQQALGQGPEFLTYFQNEAQLDKSGLPSDRFFAERPEGSVSTLKIQRTQQEDSAVYLCASSLIGAVLRGPNEQFFGPGTRLTVL.

With respect to this clonotype: One junction end disagrees with the germline gene, perhaps due to a read error. The CDR3 bases are TGCGCCAGCAGCTTGGGCCGGTCGACCGGGGTGCTGTTTTTT. Its translation: CASSLGRSTGVLFF. V usage is TRBV5-1 and J usage is TRBJ2-2; TRBD2 might be the D (5 bases). Germline CDR1 reads SGHRS; CDR2 reads YFSETQ. The CDR3 totals 14 residues.

This sequence joins TRBV5-1 and TRBJ1-6, with no clear D. Trimming cost V 3 bases and J 14 bases, with 9 bases left between them. The CDR3 extends over 11 amino acids. Germline V gene data show CDR1 as SGHRS and CDR2 as YFSETQ. The chain's CDR3 is CASSSDSALHF. For the CDR3, the DNA is TGCGCCAGCAGCTCGGACTCGGCCCTCCACTTT.

The CDR3 DNA reads as TGCAGTGCTAGAGTGGCACCGACGAGTGCCAACGTCCTGACTTTC. It encodes CSARVAPTSANVLTF. The V gene is TRBV20-1, the J gene TRBJ2-6; D call uncertain. Germline V lookup: CDR1 DFQATT, CDR2 SNEGSKA (reference sequence). Trimming took 1 base from V and 7 from J, leaving 14 bases between them. The CDR3 is 15 amino acids.

This clonotype was observed a few times. The chain joins TRBV12-3 or TRBV12-4 to TRBJ2-5; D not resolved. V dropped 6 bases and J dropped 5 bases, with 10 bases sitting between them. CDR3 size: 12 residues. CDR3 DNA sequence: TGTGCCAGCAGCGCTTCTCGCGAGACCCAGTACTTC. Translated: CASSASRETQYF.

There are a few counts of this clonotype. The chain carries TRBV14 and TRBJ2-1; 9 bases fit TRBD1. Germline values: CDR1 SGHDN, CDR2 FVKESK. J was trimmed by 2 bases and V by 1 base; bases with no gene match: 9. This CDR3 has 18 amino acids. The CDR3 here is CASSQVPPGTGTYNEQFF. Written as DNA, the CDR3 is TGTGCCAGCAGCCAAGTGCCCCCCGGGACAGGGACCTACAATGAGCAGTTCTTC.

This clonotype was recorded a few times. V usage is TRBV27 and J usage is TRBJ1-5; the D is unclear. Trimming left V 4 bases short and J 4 bases short, with 11 bases between. Germline assignment: CDR1 MNHEY and CDR2 SMNVEV (reference sequence). The CDR3 has 14 amino acids. The CDR3 region has the DNA TGTGCCAGCAGTTCGCGTTGGGGAAATCAGCCCCAGCATTTT. The encoded protein is CASSSRWGNQPQHF.

This sequence joins TRBV11-2 and TRBJ1-2, with 7 bases matching TRBD1. This CDR3 is 16 amino acids long. CDR1 and CDR2 from the germline V gene are SGHAT and FQNNGV. J was trimmed by 2 bases and V by 5 bases; bases with no gene match: 11. CDR3 protein: CASSRLRGPSNYGYTF. The CDR3 DNA sequence: TGTGCCAGCAGCCGGTTGAGGGGGCCTTCGAACTATGGCTACACCTTC.